The rows below give T cell receptor beta chains drawn from one sample of a study of blood T cell repertoires in COVID-19. Profiling relied on immunoSEQ multiplex PCR, and the TCRdb table lists in-frame clones only, not all of them. The repertoire holds 260,000 or so clones, about 91% seen once, with 1.2% in the top ten. Sequenced: PBMCs or T cells enriched from blood (not recorded which). The receptors derive from a woman aged 40 to 50 with acute COVID-19. The CDR3 runs from the conserved cysteine through the conserved F or W. Fields, in order: CDR3 DNA, CDR3 protein, D gene, V gene, J gene, clone size. The D gene is left open where the match is weak. Only part of the rows carry a size: once, few, many, or a class if the clone is expanded.

CDR3 DNA: TGTGCCAGCAGCCAAAGTCGTTCATGGCTAGCGGGAGGGGTTTCCGAGCAGTACTTC
CDR3 protein: CASSQSRSWLAGGVSEQYF
D gene: TRBD2
V gene: TRBV3-1/TRBV3-2
J gene: TRBJ2-7
clone size: NA

CDR3 DNA: TGTGCCAGCGCTTCGACAGGGGGTGAGGCCGGGGAGCTGTTTTTT
CDR3 protein: CASASTGGEAGELFF
D gene: TRBD1
V gene: TRBV28
J gene: TRBJ2-2
clone size: NA

CDR3 DNA: TGCGCCAGCAGCCAGGAAATTTCGAGGCCTGGAAACACCATATATTTT
CDR3 protein: CASSQEISRPGNTIYF
D gene: NA
V gene: TRBV4-3
J gene: TRBJ1-3
clone size: NA

CDR3 DNA: TGTGCCAGCTCTGACAGCTCTGGAAACACCATATATTTT
CDR3 protein: CASSDSSGNTIYF
D gene: NA
V gene: TRBV18
J gene: TRBJ1-3
clone size: NA

CDR3 DNA: TGTGCCAGCCATGCCGGGACAGGGGGCGCCTCCGAGCAGTACTTC
CDR3 protein: CASHAGTGGASEQYF
D gene: TRBD1
V gene: TRBV25-1
J gene: TRBJ2-7
clone size: NA

CDR3 DNA: TGCGCCAGCACAAGGACAGGGAGCGCCGGGGAGCTGTTTTTT
CDR3 protein: CASTRTGSAGELFF
D gene: TRBD1
V gene: TRBV10-2
J gene: TRBJ2-2
clone size: NA

CDR3 DNA: TGTGCCACCAGTGACCCGAAGTCGGGGTGGGGAAGCAATCAGCCCCAGCATTTT
CDR3 protein: CATSDPKSGWGSNQPQHF
D gene: NA
V gene: TRBV24-1
J gene: TRBJ1-5
clone size: NA

CDR3 DNA: TGTGCCAGTAGTCGGGGTCGCAGGGGGCTTGGCGGGACGCACGGGTATACGCAGTATTTT
CDR3 protein: CASSRGRRGLGGTHGYTQYF
D gene: TRBD1
V gene: TRBV19
J gene: TRBJ2-3
clone size: NA

CDR3 DNA: TGTGCCAGCAGTTTATTGTTTGCCAGGGGTGCCCGCCAAGAGACCCAGTACTTC
CDR3 protein: CASSLLFARGARQETQYF
D gene: NA
V gene: TRBV27
J gene: TRBJ2-5
clone size: NA

CDR3 DNA: TGTGCCAGCCGGGACAGCCACTTGCAAGAGACCCAGTACTTC
CDR3 protein: CASRDSHLQETQYF
D gene: TRBD1
V gene: TRBV10-3
J gene: TRBJ2-5
clone size: few

CDR3 DNA: TGCGCCAGCAGCCAAGGCGAGGGCACCTATGGCTACACCTTC
CDR3 protein: CASSQGEGTYGYTF
D gene: NA
V gene: TRBV4-1
J gene: TRBJ1-2
clone size: NA

CDR3 DNA: TGTGCCAGCAGCTACAGGGCCTTTGGCTACACCTTC
CDR3 protein: CASSYRAFGYTF
D gene: NA
V gene: TRBV3-1/TRBV3-2
J gene: TRBJ1-2
clone size: NA

CDR3 DNA: TGTGCCAGTAGCTCCCCAGGGGCCACCGGGGAGCTGTTTTTT
CDR3 protein: CASSSPGATGELFF
D gene: NA
V gene: TRBV19
J gene: TRBJ2-2
clone size: NA

CDR3 DNA: TGTGCCAGCAGCCGCGAATACGTATATGGCTACACCTTC
CDR3 protein: CASSREYVYGYTF
D gene: NA
V gene: TRBV11-2
J gene: TRBJ1-2
clone size: NA

CDR3 DNA: TGCGCCAGCAGCCAAGCAGCAGGCGAGCGGGAGTCCTACAATGAGCAGTTCTTC
CDR3 protein: CASSQAAGERESYNEQFF
D gene: TRBD2
V gene: TRBV4-3
J gene: TRBJ2-1
clone size: few

CDR3 DNA: TGCAGCGTTGAGACGGGGGGCTCTGGGGCCAACGTCCTGACTTTC
CDR3 protein: CSVETGGSGANVLTF
D gene: TRBD2
V gene: TRBV29-1
J gene: TRBJ2-6
clone size: once

CDR3 DNA: TGTGCCAGCAGTTTCGGCCCAGTACTAGCGGGGGCCACAGATACGCAGTATTTT
CDR3 protein: CASSFGPVLAGATDTQYF
D gene: TRBD2
V gene: TRBV27
J gene: TRBJ2-3
clone size: NA

CDR3 DNA: TGCGCCAGCAGCCTCGGGAGAGGAAACTATGGCTACACCTTC
CDR3 protein: CASSLGRGNYGYTF
D gene: NA
V gene: TRBV4-3
J gene: TRBJ1-2
clone size: NA

CDR3 DNA: TGTGCCAGCAGTGGACTGTCCGGGACAGGGGGGGATGGCTACACCTTC
CDR3 protein: CASSGLSGTGGDGYTF
D gene: TRBD1
V gene: TRBV25-1
J gene: TRBJ1-2
clone size: NA

CDR3 DNA: TGTGCCACCAGTGGCCCCGGGACAAGAGGGACTAGCGGGGGCTACGAGCAGTACTTC
CDR3 protein: CATSGPGTRGTSGGYEQYF
D gene: TRBD2
V gene: TRBV24-1
J gene: TRBJ2-7
clone size: NA

CDR3 DNA: TGTGCCTGGAGTGTCGGGGGGGGCGGCTACACCTTC
CDR3 protein: CAWSVGGGGYTF
D gene: NA
V gene: TRBV30
J gene: TRBJ1-2
clone size: NA

CDR3 DNA: TGTGCCAGTAGTATATCGGCAGGGGCAAACTACGAGCAGTACTTC
CDR3 protein: CASSISAGANYEQYF
D gene: NA
V gene: TRBV19
J gene: TRBJ2-7
clone size: NA

CDR3 DNA: TGTGCCAGCAGCCCCGTCCACACCGGGGAGCTGTTTTTT
CDR3 protein: CASSPVHTGELFF
D gene: NA
V gene: TRBV4-2
J gene: TRBJ2-2
clone size: few

CDR3 DNA: TGTGCCAGCAGCGATCACGGGACTAGTAAAGAGACCCAGTACTTC
CDR3 protein: CASSDHGTSKETQYF
D gene: TRBD2
V gene: TRBV13
J gene: TRBJ2-5
clone size: NA

CDR3 DNA: TGTGCCAGCAGCCAAGCGGGAGAGGATAATATCAATGAGCAGTTCTTC
CDR3 protein: CASSQAGEDNINEQFF
D gene: NA
V gene: TRBV3-1/TRBV3-2
J gene: TRBJ2-1
clone size: NA

CDR3 DNA: TGTGCCAGAAGCTTTTTGAGCGGGAGGGCCTGGGAGCAGTTCTTC
CDR3 protein: CARSFLSGRAWEQFF
D gene: TRBD2
V gene: TRBV5-3
J gene: TRBJ2-1
clone size: NA

CDR3 DNA: TGTGCCAGCAGCTCCGGGACAGGGAGCCCTTACAATGAGCAGTTCTTC
CDR3 protein: CASSSGTGSPYNEQFF
D gene: TRBD1
V gene: TRBV11-3
J gene: TRBJ2-1
clone size: once

CDR3 DNA: TGTGCCAGCAGTTTGGGGACAGATCGGCAGTACTTC
CDR3 protein: CASSLGTDRQYF
D gene: TRBD1
V gene: TRBV12-3/TRBV12-4
J gene: TRBJ2-7
clone size: once

CDR3 DNA: TGTGCCAGCAGCCAAGATCTAAGCGGGAGTTTTAATGAGCAGTTCTTC
CDR3 protein: CASSQDLSGSFNEQFF
D gene: TRBD2
V gene: TRBV4-2
J gene: TRBJ2-1
clone size: NA

CDR3 DNA: TGTGCCAGCAGGTCCCGAGTTGCCAACTCCTACGAGCAGTACTTC
CDR3 protein: CASRSRVANSYEQYF
D gene: NA
V gene: TRBV28
J gene: TRBJ2-7
clone size: NA

CDR3 DNA: TGTGCCAGCAGGAGTACCTCGGAGGGAAAACTGTTTTTT
CDR3 protein: CASRSTSEGKLFF
D gene: NA
V gene: TRBV2
J gene: TRBJ1-4
clone size: NA